The 2 T cell receptor beta chains given below trace back to one sample, sequenced in a study of technical replicates of blood from a handful of donors. Clones were read by immunoSEQ multiplex PCR, and TCRdb kept only the in-frame ones, dropping some. This sample has just under 45,000 clones, with around 96% found just once. Material: T cells isolated from PBMCs. Source of these receptors: a human donor in good health.

This chain connects TRBV7-2 to TRBJ1-1; D not certain. The V gene's germline CDR1 is SGHTA and CDR2 FQGNSA. The CDR3 spans 13 residues. V lost 2 bases, J lost 7 bases, and 11 bases lay in between. The CDR3 sequence: CASSLMWGGEAFF. Here the CDR3 DNA reads TGTGCCAGCAGCTTAATGTGGGGAGGTGAAGCTTTCTTT.

The rearrangement uses TRBV7-6 and TRBJ1-2; 9 bases line up with TRBD1. V shed 0 bases and J 8 bases; nucleotides not matched to a gene: 7. This CDR3 contains 15 residues. The germline CDR1 and CDR2 sequences are SGHVS and FNYEAQ. DNA for the CDR3: TGTGCCAGCAGCTTAGCGCAGGGGACAGGGACGGGCTACACCTTC. Protein product: CASSLAQGTGTGYTF.